The following is a TCR beta chain sequence with its context. What it binds is unknown. Germline assignment: CDR1 SQVTM and CDR2 ANQGSEA. The CDR3 spans 12 residues. V was pared by 7 bases and J by 3 bases, with 4 bases of the junction left unmatched. This entry is derived from a study of cytomegalovirus exposure and HLA in healthy donors. Study-wide background: The same platform used for the 650 to 700 first-cohort repertoires was also used for the 120 or so validation repertoires, as a later analysis reported. Broader study findings: Most TCRs appeared rarely, but some public TCRs recurred in many donors.

Clones were read by immunoSEQ multiplex PCR, and TCRdb kept only the in-frame ones, dropping some. This sample carries approximately 160,000 clones, 86% of them seen once, and the ten largest clones take roughly 5.7%. The rearrangement uses TRBV29-1 and TRBJ2-7, with 9 bases fitting TRBD2. The source of this sequence is a woman aged 25-40 years in good health and CMV-seronegative. Material: PBMCs. This CDR3 reads CSAGTSNYEQYF. In DNA form, the CDR3 reads TGCAGCGCCGGGACTAGCAACTACGAGCAGTACTTC.